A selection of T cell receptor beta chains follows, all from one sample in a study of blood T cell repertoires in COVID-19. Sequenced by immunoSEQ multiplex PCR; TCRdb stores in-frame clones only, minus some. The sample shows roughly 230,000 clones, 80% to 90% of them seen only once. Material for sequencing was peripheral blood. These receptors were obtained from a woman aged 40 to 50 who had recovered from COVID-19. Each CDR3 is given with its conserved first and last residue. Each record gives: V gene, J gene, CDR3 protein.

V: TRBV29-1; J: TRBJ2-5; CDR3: CSVPGMPHQETQYF
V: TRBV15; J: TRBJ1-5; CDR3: CATSRGGTGGQPQHF
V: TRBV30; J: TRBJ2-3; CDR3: CAWSPSGSTDTQYF
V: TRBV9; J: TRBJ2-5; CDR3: CASSLTSGPPETQYF
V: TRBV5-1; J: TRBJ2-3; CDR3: CASREGQKDTQYF
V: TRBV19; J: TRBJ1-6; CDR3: CASSPTGASTYNSPLHF
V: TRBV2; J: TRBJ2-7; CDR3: CASRGTVSYEQYF
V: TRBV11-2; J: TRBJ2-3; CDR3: CASSATSGGAGDTQYF
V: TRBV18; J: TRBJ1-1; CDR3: CASSPRTGNTEAFF
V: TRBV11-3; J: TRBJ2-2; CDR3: CASSTNTGELFF
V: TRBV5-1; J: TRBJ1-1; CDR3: CASSGRDRGTEAFF
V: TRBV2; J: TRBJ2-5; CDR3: CASEADQETQYF
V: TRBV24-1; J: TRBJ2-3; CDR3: CATSDPPGTDTQYF
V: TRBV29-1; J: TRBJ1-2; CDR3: CSVVWTGFSGYTF
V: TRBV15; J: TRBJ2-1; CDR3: CATSRDEFYEQFF
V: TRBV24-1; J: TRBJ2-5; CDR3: CATSDTGTVEGETQYF
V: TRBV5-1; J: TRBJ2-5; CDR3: CASSDRVSETQYF
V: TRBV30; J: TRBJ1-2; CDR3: CAWSVLRYGYTF
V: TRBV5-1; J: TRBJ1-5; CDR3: CASSLGGGPNQPQHF
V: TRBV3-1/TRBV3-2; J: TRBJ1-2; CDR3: CASSQKTRQGGYTF
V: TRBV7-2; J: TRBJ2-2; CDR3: CASSSRDRPTGELFF
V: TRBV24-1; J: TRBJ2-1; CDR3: CATSDYVHGYNEQFF
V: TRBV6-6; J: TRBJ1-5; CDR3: CASSYRTGGNQPQHF
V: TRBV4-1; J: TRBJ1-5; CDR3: CASSQDSGGRQPQHF
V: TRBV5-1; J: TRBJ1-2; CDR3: CASSLRQGFNYGYTF
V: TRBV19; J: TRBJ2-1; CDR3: CATLNEFLAGGEQFF
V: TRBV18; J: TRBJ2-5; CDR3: CASSPPRGFQEQETQYF
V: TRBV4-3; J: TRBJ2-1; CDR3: CASSQGQGSYNEQFF
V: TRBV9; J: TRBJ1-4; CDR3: CASSPRRSATNEKLFF
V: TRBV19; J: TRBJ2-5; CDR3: CASSRLSGKGRETQYF
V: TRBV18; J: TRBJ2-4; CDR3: CASSPVRDSAKNIQYF
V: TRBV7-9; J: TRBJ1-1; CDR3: CASSLAREDTEAFF
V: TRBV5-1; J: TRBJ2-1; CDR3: CASSLTGDYNEQFF
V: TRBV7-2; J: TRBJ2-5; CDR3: CASSLEARGNQETQYF
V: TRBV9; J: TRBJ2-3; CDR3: CASSVGGDTQYF
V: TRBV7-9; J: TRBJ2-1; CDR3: CASSHSGSSYNEQFF
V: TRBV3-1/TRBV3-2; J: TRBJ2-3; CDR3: CASSQGGTSVQGTQYF
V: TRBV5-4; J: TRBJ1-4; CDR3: CASSSDLRQGGNEKLFF
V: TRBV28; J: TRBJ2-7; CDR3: CASTGLGYEQYF
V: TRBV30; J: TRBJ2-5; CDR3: CAWSVRRGETQYF
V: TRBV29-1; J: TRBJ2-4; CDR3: CSVERENIQYF
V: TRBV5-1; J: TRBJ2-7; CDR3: CASSLVVGRSSYEQYF
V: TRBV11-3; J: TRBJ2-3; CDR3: CASSLDPGLAGNTDTQYF